This T cell receptor (beta chain) comes out of a study of shared clonotypes between healthy human individuals. Study overall: Each donor contributed plates that comprised three CD4 naive, three CD4 memory, two CD8 naive and one CD8 memory.

Sequenced by immunoSEQ multiplex PCR; TCRdb stores in-frame clones only, minus some. Here the sample spans more than 1.2 million clones, around 98.5% being singletons. The study's findings and limits: The four-donor shared clonotypes exceeded non-shared clonotypes in generation probability, with non-shared ones scoring lower.

There were no recent acute infections or vaccinations among the donors, who were healthy HIV-negative adults. A CD45RA+ naive subset and a CD45RA-negative memory subset were split from CD4+ cells. Germline-derived CDR1 and CDR2 are MNHNY and SVGAGI (reference sequence). V was clipped by 6 bases and J by 7 bases; unmatched bases: 12. The CDR3 covers 15 residues. Regarding this clone: What it binds is unknown.

This clonotype was obtained from a young man in good health. Sequenced sample: naive CD4+ T cells sorted from blood. Subset given: CD45RA+ positively selected. The rearrangement links TRBV6-6 to TRBJ2-1, with 7 nucleotides matching TRBD2. The CDR3: CASRRPQRGPNEQFF. Here the CDR3 DNA reads TGTGCCAGCAGAAGACCGCAGCGGGGCCCAAATGAGCAGTTCTTC.